This T cell receptor beta chain was documented in a study of post-analysis software for immune sequencing data. General study results and limits: Roughly five TRBV segments appeared more often in patients than in controls, and TRBV5-6, TRBV5-1 and TRBV20-1 were among these.

This CDR3 comprises 14 residues. Germline V lookup: CDR1 MNHNY, CDR2 SVGAGI (reference sequence). V shed 3 bases and J 7 bases; nucleotides not matched to a gene: 8. This clonotype was observed a single time. The antigen remains unidentified. Prepared TCR beta cDNA libraries contained unique molecular identifiers. TCRdb re-analysed the PCR reads in MiXCR, keeping a single row per CDR3 protein. The sample lists about 540,000 distinct CDR3 sequences, around 34% seen once, with about 5.6% in the top ten. The source is a girl younger than 18 with multiple sclerosis. The rearrangement uses TRBV6-6 and TRBJ1-1; 7 nucleotides agree with TRBD1. Sample: blood. CDR3 region: CASSYRGQGFEAFF. CDR3 in DNA: TGTGCCAGCAGTTATAGGGGGCAGGGGTTTGAAGCTTTCTTT.